These T cell receptor beta chains were read from a single sample in a study of blood T cell repertoires in COVID-19. TCRdb's copy holds only in-frame clones and misses some; the assay was immunoSEQ multiplex PCR. The sample includes more than 200,000 clones, under 90% of them seen just once. The sample comprised PBMCs or T cells enriched from blood (not recorded which). The source of these receptors is a man aged 55-75 years who had recovered from COVID-19. CDR3s include the opening cysteine and the closing phenylalanine or tryptophan. D genes are given only for firm matches. Where a row states a size, it is once, few, many or the class of an expanded clone; other rows omit it.

D gene	V gene	clone size	CDR3 length	J gene	CDR3 protein	CDR3 DNA
.	TRBV11-3	few	16	TRBJ2-1	CASSLFSGGRYNEQFF	TGTGCCAGCAGCTTATTTAGTGGGGGCCGGTACAATGAGCAGTTCTTC
TRBD2	TRBV7-2	.	14	TRBJ2-4	CASSLTGGGNIQYF	TGTGCCAGCAGCTTAACCGGCGGGGGAAACATTCAGTACTTC
TRBD1	TRBV6-5	.	13	TRBJ1-2	CASQGARGYGYTF	TGTGCCAGCCAGGGGGCGCGGGGCTATGGCTACACCTTC
TRBD1	TRBV7-3	.	19	TRBJ2-6	CASSLMTGGWNAGANVLTF	TGTGCCAGCAGCTTAATGACAGGGGGTTGGAACGCTGGGGCCAACGTCCTGACTTTC
TRBD1	TRBV12-5	.	14	TRBJ1-1	CASGPTGGVTEAFF	TGTGCTAGTGGTCCTACAGGGGGAGTCACTGAAGCTTTCTTT
.	TRBV27	.	14	TRBJ1-1	CASSWTRGNTEAFF	TGTGCCAGCAGTTGGACAAGGGGGAACACTGAAGCTTTCTTT
.	TRBV7-9	.	14	TRBJ1-2	CASSLRRDNYGYTF	TGTGCCAGCAGCTTACGGAGGGACAACTATGGCTACACCTTC
TRBD1	TRBV6-6	.	15	TRBJ1-4	CASSLQGGWGEKLFF	TGTGCCAGCAGTTTACAGGGGGGCTGGGGTGAAAAACTGTTTTTT
.	TRBV7-2	.	15	TRBJ1-3	CASSPRTDSGNTIYF	TGTGCCAGCAGCCCAAGGACAGATTCTGGAAACACCATATATTTT
.	TRBV4-3	.	14	TRBJ1-5	CASSQEIGGQPQHF	TGCGCCAGCAGCCAAGAAATCGGGGGGCAGCCCCAGCATTTT
TRBD1	TRBV5-1	.	14	TRBJ1-2	CASSMGQNNYGYTF	TGCGCCAGCAGCATGGGACAGAATAACTATGGCTACACCTTC
.	TRBV15	.	18	TRBJ2-1	CATSDQVSIWGGLNEQFF	TGTGCCACCAGCGACCAAGTCAGTATCTGGGGGGGCCTCAATGAGCAGTTCTTC
TRBD1	TRBV3-1/TRBV3-2	.	15	TRBJ1-2	CASSQVAARGNGYTF	TGTGCCAGCAGCCAAGTCGCGGCCAGGGGGAATGGCTACACCTTC
TRBD1	TRBV7-8	.	14	TRBJ2-7	CASSLGDRGYEQYF	TGTGCCAGCAGCTTAGGGGACAGGGGCTACGAGCAGTACTTC
TRBD2	TRBV6-2/TRBV6-3	.	12	TRBJ2-4	CASSLAGYIQYF	TGTGCCAGCAGCCTAGCGGGGTACATTCAGTACTTC
.	TRBV24-1	.	13	TRBJ2-2	CATGDRPTGELFF	TGTGCCACCGGAGACAGGCCCACCGGGGAGCTGTTTTTT
.	TRBV3-1/TRBV3-2	.	14	TRBJ1-2	CASSQASTNYGYTF	TGTGCCAGCAGCCAAGCAAGCACTAACTATGGCTACACCTTC
.	TRBV7-9	.	11	TRBJ2-5	CASSQQETQYF	TGTGCCAGCAGCCAACAAGAGACCCAGTACTTC
.	TRBV19	once	14	TRBJ1-1	CASSITEANTEAFF	TGTGCCAGTAGTATAACGGAGGCGAACACTGAAGCTTTCTTT
.	TRBV9	.	14	TRBJ2-7	CASSVAGGVDEQYF	TGTGCCAGCAGCGTAGCCGGGGGAGTCGACGAGCAGTACTTC
.	TRBV5-8	.	18	TRBJ1-1	CASSLEQLPPRLNTEAFF	TGTGCCAGCAGCTTGGAACAGCTCCCCCCCCGGTTGAACACTGAAGCTTTCTTT
.	TRBV7-3	.	13	TRBJ1-1	CASSRQLNTEAFF	TGTGCCAGCAGCCGACAGCTGAACACTGAAGCTTTCTTT
TRBD1	TRBV5-5	once	16	TRBJ2-6	CASDLPGTAGANVLTF	TGTGCCAGCGATCTCCCCGGGACAGCTGGGGCCAACGTCCTGACTTTC
TRBD1	TRBV7-9	.	15	TRBJ1-4	CASSSAGTVNEKLFF	TGTGCCAGCAGCTCCGCCGGGACAGTGAATGAAAAACTGTTTTTT
TRBD2	TRBV14	.	15	TRBJ2-1	CASSPRLAGVSEQFF	TGTGCCAGCAGCCCACGCCTAGCGGGGGTTAGTGAGCAGTTCTTC
TRBD1	TRBV15	.	16	TRBJ2-1	CATKEGRGPAYNEQFF	TGTGCCACCAAGGAAGGCAGGGGGCCCGCCTACAATGAGCAGTTCTTC
.	TRBV9	many	16	TRBJ1-3	CASSPGGGRSGNTIYF	TGTGCCAGCAGCCCAGGAGGAGGGCGCTCTGGAAACACCATATATTTT
.	TRBV5-1	.	14	TRBJ2-1	CASSPGGESSKQFF	TGCGCCAGCAGCCCCGGAGGCGAAAGTTCCAAGCAGTTCTTC
TRBD1	TRBV30	.	17	TRBJ1-5	CAWANPARDRGNQPQHF	TGTGCCTGGGCAAACCCAGCCCGGGACAGGGGCAATCAGCCCCAGCATTTT
TRBD1	TRBV10-2	.	16	TRBJ1-2	CASSERWTGGGQGYTF	TGCGCCAGCAGTGAGCGTTGGACAGGGGGCGGTCAAGGCTACACCTTC
TRBD1	TRBV6-1	.	17	TRBJ1-4	CASSGPLGQGNWEKLFF	TGTGCCAGCAGTGGCCCGCTAGGACAGGGGAATTGGGAAAAACTGTTTTTT
.	TRBV2	.	15	TRBJ1-2	CASSEDQGLRGGYTF	TGTGCCAGCAGTGAAGATCAGGGACTTCGGGGCGGCTACACCTTC
TRBD1	TRBV7-9	few	16	TRBJ1-6	CASSLDIGQGGSPLHF	TGTGCCAGCAGCTTAGATATCGGACAGGGAGGTTCACCCCTCCACTTT
.	TRBV19	.	14	TRBJ1-3	CASSRSGPGNTIYF	TGTGCCAGTAGTAGGAGCGGACCTGGAAACACCATATATTTT
TRBD1	TRBV19	.	15	TRBJ1-2	CASSIATGTGFGYTF	TGTGCCAGTAGTATAGCTACCGGGACAGGGTTTGGCTACACCTTC
TRBD1	TRBV7-9	.	16	TRBJ2-1	CASSGDRGSSYNEQFF	TGTGCCAGCAGCGGGGACAGGGGTAGCTCCTACAATGAGCAGTTCTTC
TRBD2	TRBV9	.	15	TRBJ2-3	CASSVAASGTDTQYF	TGTGCCAGCAGCGTAGCGGCTAGCGGGACAGATACGCAGTATTTT
.	TRBV6-5	.	16	TRBJ1-6	CASSYSERTVGSPLHF	TGTGCCAGCAGTTACTCGGAGAGGACAGTGGGTTCACCCCTCCACTTT
TRBD1	TRBV7-2	.	15	TRBJ2-2	CASSRKTGITGELFF	TGTGCCAGCAGCCGGAAGACAGGGATAACCGGGGAGCTGTTTTTT
.	TRBV5-4	few	14	TRBJ1-6	CASTRQDLNSPLHF	TGTGCCAGCACAAGACAGGATCTCAATTCACCCCTCCACTTT
TRBD1	TRBV9	.	16	TRBJ1-4	CASSVALGTGDEKLFF	TGTGCCAGCAGCGTAGCTCTCGGGACAGGAGATGAAAAACTGTTTTTT
.	TRBV5-1	once	13	TRBJ1-2	CASSPGQSYGYTF	TGCGCCAGCAGCCCCGGACAGAGCTATGGCTACACCTTC
.	TRBV5-1	.	14	TRBJ1-4	CASSSGSTNEKLFF	TGCGCCAGCAGCTCAGGGTCAACTAATGAAAAACTGTTTTTT
.	TRBV2	.	12	TRBJ2-1	CASSEALLGRFF	TGTGCCAGCAGTGAAGCCTTACTGGGGAGGTTCTTC
TRBD1	TRBV7-8	.	16	TRBJ2-3	CASSNRDRGPVDTQYF	TGTGCCAGCAGCAACCGGGACAGGGGGCCGGTTGATACGCAGTATTTT
TRBD2	TRBV5-6	.	18	TRBJ2-2	CASSRTSGGLSNTGELFF	TGTGCCAGCAGCCGGACTAGCGGGGGGCTATCGAACACCGGGGAGCTGTTTTTT
TRBD2	TRBV7-2	.	15	TRBJ2-1	CASSLGAGGHGEQFF	TGTGCCAGCAGCTTAGGAGCGGGGGGCCACGGTGAGCAGTTCTTC